The T cell receptor (beta chain) under discussion was sequenced for a study of beta chain features in type 1 diabetes. Study-level background: The patient and healthy donor groups were comparable for age, gender and cell yields.

The germline V and J ends were trimmed by 7 bases and 3 bases, with 13 bases remaining between them. Germline assignment: CDR1 SEHNR and CDR2 FQNEAQ (reference sequence). This CDR3 contains 13 residues. In its sample, this clone was seen a few times. Sorting that relied on CD45RO/CCR7/CD25/CD127/CD95/CD27 yielded CD4+ naive, central memory, regulatory and stem cell-like memory cells. Populations isolated by sorting all had purity greater than 95%. The whole isolated RNA underwent reverse transcription, so sequencing captured expressed TCRB transcripts. Method: immunoSEQ multiplex PCR; TCRdb's copy keeps in-frame clones and lacks some. Here the sample spans fewer than 900,000 clones, roughly 15% being singletons.

The receptor comes from a woman younger than 35 in good health. The sample was naive CD4+ T cells from blood. The V gene is TRBV7-9, the J gene TRBJ2-7; TRBD1 might be the D (6 bases). The CDR3 loop is CASTAGTYYEQYF. DNA of the CDR3: TGTGCCAGCACCGCAGGGACATACTACGAGCAGTACTTC.